This TCR beta chain emerged from a study of blood T cell repertoires in COVID-19. The CDR3 runs to 14 residues. Trimming took 6 bases from V and 5 from J, leaving 16 bases between them. Per germline, CDR1 LNHDA and CDR2 SQIVND (reference sequence). Libraries were prepared by immunoSEQ multiplex PCR; TCRdb keeps only in-frame clonotypes and omits some of them. The table includes tens of thousands of clones, 89% detected once. Seattle-derived patients entered the study during active infection and were followed longitudinally. This chain joins TRBV19 and TRBJ1-1; TRBD1 might be the D (6 bases). This clonotype was sampled from a man aged 45 to 65 with COVID-19, enrolled during active disease. Sequenced material: peripheral blood. Here the CDR3 DNA reads TGTGCCAGTAGGGCGGGGGGGGCTGATACTGAAGCTTTCTTT. This sequence encodes CASRAGGADTEAFF.